This T cell receptor beta chain was captured by sequencing in a study of T cell clonality in common variable immunodeficiency. The V gene's germline CDR1 is MNHEY and CDR2 SMNVEV (reference sequence). The CDR3 extends over 15 amino acids. Trimming removed 5 bases from V and 6 bases from J; junction bases left unmatched: 8. This clone was seen many times. The sequenced fragment ends 3 residues before the CDR3 boundary, so the rest is inferred from the germline J gene. The method was immunoSEQ multiplex PCR; TCRdb's version includes in-frame clones alone and lacks a portion of them. The specimen has tens of thousands of clones, none found just once.

Specimen: peripheral blood mononuclear cells. This receptor was obtained from a person aged 18 to 70 in good health. The chain uses TRBV27 and TRBJ2-7, with 12 nucleotides matching TRBD2. The CDR3 loop is CASSPMTSGGTEQYF. The sequenced CDR3 bases are TGTGCCAGCAGTCCGATGACTAGCGGGGGAACCGAG.